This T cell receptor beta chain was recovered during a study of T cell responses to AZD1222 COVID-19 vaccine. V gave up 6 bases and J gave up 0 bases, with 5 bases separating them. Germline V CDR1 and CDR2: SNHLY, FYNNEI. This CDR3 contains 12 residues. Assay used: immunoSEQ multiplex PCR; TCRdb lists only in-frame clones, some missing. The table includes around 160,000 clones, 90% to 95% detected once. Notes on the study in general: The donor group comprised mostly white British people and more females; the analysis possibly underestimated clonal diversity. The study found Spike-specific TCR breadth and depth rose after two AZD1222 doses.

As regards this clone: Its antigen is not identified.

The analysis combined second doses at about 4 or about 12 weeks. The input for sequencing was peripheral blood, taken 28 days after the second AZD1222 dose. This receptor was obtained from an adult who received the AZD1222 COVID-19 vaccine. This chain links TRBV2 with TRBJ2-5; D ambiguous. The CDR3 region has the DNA TGTGCCAGCAGATCAGACCAAGAGACCCAGTACTTC. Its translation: CASRSDQETQYF.